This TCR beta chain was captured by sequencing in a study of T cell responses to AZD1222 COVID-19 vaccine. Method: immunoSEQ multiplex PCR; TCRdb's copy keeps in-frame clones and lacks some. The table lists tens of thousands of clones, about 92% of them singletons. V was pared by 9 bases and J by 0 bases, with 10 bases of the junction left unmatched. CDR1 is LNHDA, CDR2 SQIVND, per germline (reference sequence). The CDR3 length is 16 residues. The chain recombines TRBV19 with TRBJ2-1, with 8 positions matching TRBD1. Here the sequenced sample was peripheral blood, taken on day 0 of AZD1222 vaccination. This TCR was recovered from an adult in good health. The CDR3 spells CASRDGQGISYNEQFF. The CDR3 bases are TGTGCCAGCCGCGACGGACAGGGCATCTCCTACAATGAGCAGTTCTTC.